This TCR beta chain was captured in a study of beta chain bispecific antibodies for T cell cancers. Study overall: Healthy donor T cells cocultured with leukemia lines and bispecific antibodies. Surface TRBV12 (TRBV12-3) was on Jurkat, TRBV5-5 on HPB-ALL.

This clonotype was recorded many times. Its antigen is unidentified. Study-wide points: Most targeted TRBV signal came from the leukemia cell line cells, not normal T cells. After anti-TRBV12 rather than anti-CD19 exposure, TRBV12-3 made up roughly 99% less of total TRBV signal.

T cells were expanded from blood mononuclear cells for two to three days with anti-CD3 OKT3 or CD3/CD28 beads. Cocultures held 5 x 10^4 normal T cells, 5 x 10^4 targets, and bispecific antibody. Libraries carried unique molecular identifiers used for clonotype counts. TCRdb redid the calling of the 5' RACE reads with MiXCR, one entry per CDR3 protein. The data show about 20,000 distinct CDR3 sequences, approximately 2.2% seen once. The germline gives CDR1 SGHRS, CDR2 YFSETQ. The ends were cut back, 4 bases at V and 0 bases at J, with 10 bases in the middle. This CDR3 contains 14 residues. The sequencing used healthy donor T cells cultured with leukemia cells, collected from a culture containing a bispecific antibody targeting TCR Vbeta12. This chain links TRBV5-1 with TRBJ1-1; weak D call: TRBD1 (5 bases). The TCR was taken from a human donor in good health. Some clones in this sample may be carry-over from other donors' samples. CDR3 DNA: TGCGCCAGCAGCCCGACAGTAATGAACACTGAAGCTTTCTTT. Encoded protein: CASSPTVMNTEAFF.